The 17 T cell receptor beta chains reported below all come from one sample, sequenced in a study of cytomegalovirus exposure and HLA in healthy donors. The PCR employed 60 Vbeta primers together with 13 Jbeta primers. Here immunoSEQ multiplex PCR was the method, and the copy in TCRdb shows in-frame clones only, minus some. The repertoire includes approximately 190,000 clones, more than 65% of them detected once, and about 3% sits in the top ten. The sequenced sample consisted of PBMCs. The receptors were sampled from a man in his forties in good health and CMV-seropositive.

The chain uses TRBV18 and TRBJ1-1; no firm D call. The CDR3 length is 15 residues. The germline gives CDR1 KGHSH, CDR2 LQKENI. Trimming took off 2 bases at V and 10 bases at J, with 20 bases between the two ends. In DNA form, the CDR3 reads TGTGCCAGCTCACCAGCGGCGGTGGAGGGAATGCGAGCTTTCTTT. Its translation: CASSPAAVEGMRAFF.

The J gene is TRBJ1-5, the V gene TRBV6-1; tentative D call: TRBD1 (6 bases). Trimming took off 8 bases at V and 1 base at J, with 15 bases between the two ends. Germline CDR1 and CDR2: MNHNS and SASEGT. The CDR3 extends over 15 amino acids. The CDR3 spells CASSIQGESNQPQHF. CDR3 DNA sequence: TGTGCCAGCTCAATACAGGGTGAGAGCAATCAGCCCCAGCATTTT.

The chain is built from TRBV4-3 and TRBJ2-5; D is perhaps TRBD1 (6 bases). Trimming stripped 0 bases from V and 2 bases from J, with 10 bases between. The germline CDR1 and CDR2 sequences are LGHNA and YSLEER. This CDR3 spans 15 amino acids. The CDR3 DNA reads as TGCGCCAGCAGCCAAGAAAAGGACAGACAAGAGACCCAGTACTTC. Translation gives CASSQEKDRQETQYF.

This rearrangement joins TRBV27 to TRBJ2-7; 10 nucleotides line up with TRBD2. Per the germline V gene, CDR1 is MNHEY and CDR2 is SMNVEV (reference sequence). V trimming: 5 bases; J trimming: 0 bases; junction bases outside the gene matches: 7. This CDR3 has 16 residues. The chain's CDR3 is CASSLKRTSGSYEQYF. CDR3 nucleotide sequence: TGTGCCAGCAGTCTCAAACGGACTAGCGGCTCCTACGAGCAGTACTTC.

The J gene is TRBJ2-3, the V gene TRBV7-2, with 7 bases lining up with TRBD1. The trim removed 5 bases at V and 4 bases at J, leaving 6 bases unmatched. CDR3 length: 14 amino acids. In germline, CDR1 is SGHTA, CDR2 FQGNSA. CDR3 coding DNA: TGTGCCAGCAGCACGGGACAGTGGCCAGATACGCAGTATTTT. This encodes CASSTGQWPDTQYF.

This clone was counted once. The CDR3 loop reads CASSLLAGVQPQHF. The DNA of the CDR3 is TGCGCCAGCAGCCTCCTGGCGGGGGTTCAGCCCCAGCATTTT. The chain is built from TRBV4-1 and TRBJ1-5, with D tentatively TRBD1 (5 bases). CDR1 MGHRA and CDR2 YSYEKL come from the germline V gene. This CDR3 is built from 14 residues. V lost 4 bases and J lost 6, with 13 bases in between.

The chain employs TRBV9 and TRBJ2-3; tentative D call: TRBD2 (5 bases). This CDR3 has 15 residues. Germline CDR1 is SGDLS and CDR2 is YYNGEE. V lost 0 bases and J lost 4, with 12 bases in between. CDR3 bases: TGTGCCAGCAGCGTAGGAATCAACGGGGCAGATACGCAGTATTTT. Its translation: CASSVGINGADTQYF.

About this clone: Additional DNA sequences in this sample encode the identical CDR3. CDR3 sequence: CASSQGLAGAYNEQFF. DNA of the CDR3: TGTGCCAGCAGCCAAGGACTAGCGGGAGCCTACAATGAGCAGTTCTTC. The chain carries TRBV4-2 and TRBJ2-1; 12 nucleotides match TRBD2. The CDR3 spans 16 residues. V dropped 1 base and J dropped 2; count of bases not matched to a gene: 0. CDR1 LGHNA and CDR2 YNFKEQ come from the germline V gene.

Details on this clone: The CDR3 ends on some other residue instead of the conserved phenylalanine or tryptophan, so this is likely a read error. V and J are TRBV7-9 and TRBJ1-1, with D perhaps TRBD1 (6 bases). Trimming took off 6 bases at V and 0 bases at J, with 14 bases between the two ends. The CDR3 is 15 amino acids. Germline V lookup: CDR1 SEHNR, CDR2 FQNEAQ (reference sequence). CDR3 in DNA: TGTGCCAGCAGTCTCGGAGACAGGTTGAACACTGAAGCTTTCCTT. It is translated as CASSLGDRLNTEAFL.

The V call is TRBV15, the J call TRBJ2-7, with TRBD2 matching 8 bases. V lost 5 bases to trimming and J lost 3 bases; unmatched junction nucleotides: 6. The CDR3 is made up of 14 amino acids. In germline, CDR1 is LNHNV, CDR2 YYDKDF (reference sequence). CDR3 bases: TGTGCCACCAGCCGAAGCGGGAGCCTCTACGAGCAGTACTTC. It codes for CATSRSGSLYEQYF.

The chain joins TRBV10-3 to TRBJ2-3; 8 bases match TRBD2. Per the germline V gene, CDR1 is ENHRY and CDR2 is SYGVKD. The ends lost 2 bases at V and 3 bases at J; junction bases unmatched: 4. This CDR3 region has 15 residues. CDR3 amino acids: CAISEAGGMTDTQYF. The CDR3 coding sequence is TGTGCCATCAGTGAGGCGGGGGGCATGACAGATACGCAGTATTTT.

The chain has TRBV27 and TRBJ2-7; 7 positions agree with TRBD2. The CDR3 sequence is 16 residues long. V was pared by 7 bases and J by 3 bases, with 15 bases of the junction left unmatched. The V gene's germline CDR1 is MNHEY and CDR2 SMNVEV (reference sequence). The CDR3 sequence: CASNKGRGQRIYEQYF. The CDR3 nucleotides read TGTGCCAGCAACAAAGGGAGGGGCCAGCGCATCTACGAGCAGTACTTC.

The chain is built from TRBV2 and TRBJ2-4; D is undetermined. In germline, CDR1 is SNHLY, CDR2 FYNNEI. Between the trimmed V and J ends, which lost 3 bases and 0 bases, there was a span of 15 bases. CDR3 length: 17 amino acids. CDR3 nucleotide sequence: TGTGCCAGCAGTGATGTGGTTTTAAGACTAGCCAAAAACATTCAGTACTTC. It codes for CASSDVVLRLAKNIQYF.

The rearrangement uses TRBV6-6 and TRBJ2-2, with TRBD1 matching 7 bases. The germline CDR1 and CDR2 sequences are MNHNY and SVGAGI (reference sequence). The V segment lost 6 bases and the J segment 8 bases; nucleotides outside the gene matches: 9. There are 14 residues in the CDR3. CDR3 DNA: TGTGCCAGCAGCTACGAGGGGGCGAGGGGGGAGCTGTTTTTT. Its translation is CASSYEGARGELFF.

V usage is TRBV5-5 and J usage is TRBJ1-2, with 7 bases lining up with TRBD1. The germline CDR1 and CDR2 sequences are SGHKS and YYEKEE (reference sequence). J gave up 4 bases and V 0 bases, and 6 bases lay outside the gene matches. This CDR3 is built from 15 residues. This CDR3 is CASSLGQGVIYGYTF. The CDR3 bases are TGTGCCAGCAGCTTGGGGCAGGGGGTTATCTATGGCTACACCTTC. Looking up the rest from reference TRBV5-5 and TRBJ1-2 gives the full variable domain: DAGVTQSPTHLIKTRGQQVTLRCSPISGHKSVSWYQQVLGQGPQFIFQYYEKEERGRGNFPDRFSARQFPNYSSELNVNALLLGDSALYLCASSLGQGVIYGYTFGSGTRLTVV.

A single count supports this clone. This sequence joins TRBV7-8 and TRBJ2-1; weak D call: TRBD1 (5 bases). Germline V gene data show CDR1 as SGHVS and CDR2 as FQNEAQ. The CDR3 is made up of 13 amino acids. Trimming pared 8 bases from V and 9 bases from J, leaving 17 bases between. The CDR3 DNA reads as TGTGCCAGCGGCCGCAGGGAAGGTGGTGAGCAGTTCTTC. It encodes CASGRREGGEQFF.

This chain links TRBV18 with TRBJ2-3; 7 nucleotides agree with TRBD2. After removal of 3 bases from V and 0 bases from J, the junction contained 3 bases not matched to a gene. The CDR3 contains 15 residues. Per germline, CDR1 KGHSH and CDR2 LQKENI. CDR3 amino acids: CASSPQLASTDTQYF. CDR3 bases: TGTGCCAGCTCACCCCAACTAGCGAGCACAGATACGCAGTATTTT.